Each of the 18 T cell receptor beta chains below was sequenced from the same sample in a study of blood T cell repertoires in COVID-19. TCRdb keeps only in-frame clones here, not all; method: immunoSEQ multiplex PCR. The top ten clones hold approximately 6.6% of a sample with roughly 66,000 clones, around 82% of them seen once. The specimen sequenced was peripheral blood. The receptors shown here come from a man aged 60 to 75 with acute or convalescent COVID-19.

This chain uses TRBV11-2 with TRBJ2-7; 8 nucleotides match TRBD2. Looked up from germline, CDR1 is SGHAT and CDR2 is FQNNGV. The CDR3 is made up of 15 amino acids. V was pared by 5 bases and J by 2 bases, with 8 bases of the junction left unmatched. CDR3 region: CASSRLPGLAYEQYF. In nucleotides, the CDR3 is TGTGCCAGCAGCCGCCTACCGGGACTAGCCTACGAGCAGTACTTC.

The chain links TRBV15 to TRBJ1-2; TRBD1 might be the D (5 bases). With 1 base removed from V and 4 bases from J, the gap between germline ends came to 10 bases. The CDR3 has 14 residues. Looked up from germline, CDR1 is LNHNV and CDR2 is YYDKDF (reference sequence). The CDR3 protein is CATSRGDQGYGYTF. As DNA, the CDR3 is TGTGCCACCAGCAGAGGGGATCAGGGCTATGGCTACACCTTC. The full variable domain, with the rest looked up from reference TRBV15 and TRBJ1-2, is DAMVIQNPRYQVTQFGKPVTLSCSQTLNHNVMYWYQQKSSQAPKLLFHYYDKDFNNEADTPDNFQSRRPNTSFCFLDIRSPGLGDTAMYLCATSRGDQGYGYTFGSGTRLTVV.

The V call is TRBV2, the J call TRBJ1-1; no clear D. V lost 7 bases and J lost 2, with 17 bases in between. This CDR3 region has 15 residues. Germline loops: CDR1 SNHLY, CDR2 FYNNEI. The CDR3 nucleotides are TGTGCCAGCAACCCTAACGGGGTAGGAAACACTGAAGCTTTCTTT. Its protein product is CASNPNGVGNTEAFF.

The chain joins TRBV18 to TRBJ2-7; weak D call: TRBD2 (5 bases). CDR1 is KGHSH, CDR2 LQKENI, per germline. This CDR3 has 12 amino acids. V lost 3 bases and J lost 6, with 9 bases in between. The CDR3 sequence: CASSPSGFEQYF. The CDR3 nucleotides read TGTGCCAGCTCACCTTCGGGGTTCGAGCAGTACTTC.

The chain joins TRBV19 to TRBJ1-5, with 7 bases lining up with TRBD1. The J segment lost 4 bases and the V segment lost 6 bases, leaving 9 bases of the junction unmatched. Per germline, CDR1 LNHDA and CDR2 SQIVND (reference sequence). CDR3 length equals 15 residues. The CDR3 nucleotides are TGTGCCAGTAGGCCTCTCAGGGGGACGAATCAGCCCCAGCATTTT. Translating gives CASRPLRGTNQPQHF.

V usage is TRBV4-3 and J usage is TRBJ1-5, with 8 nucleotides matching TRBD1. The germline CDR1 and CDR2 sequences are LGHNA and YSLEER. The CDR3 loop spans 15 amino acids. V lost 3 bases and J lost 2; bases outside the gene matches: 3. CDR3 loop: CASSQNRGGNQPQHF. CDR3 coding DNA: TGCGCCAGCAGCCAGAACAGGGGGGGCAATCAGCCCCAGCATTTT.

This CDR3 reads CASSLVGGRLETQYF. The CDR3 DNA reads as TGTGCCAGCAGTTTAGTCGGGGGACGCCTCGAGACCCAGTACTTC. The chain combines TRBV27 with TRBJ2-5; a possible D gene is TRBD2 (6 bases). Trimming removed 2 bases from V and 5 bases from J, with 15 bases in between. Germline loops: CDR1 MNHEY, CDR2 SMNVEV (reference sequence). The CDR3 is 15 residues long.

The chain links TRBV7-2 to TRBJ2-1; TRBD2 is a possible D gene (5 bases). The CDR3 loop spans 14 amino acids. CDR1 is SGHTA and CDR2 is FQGNSA in the germline V gene. V lost 4 bases to trimming and J lost 8 bases, with 15 bases between them. CDR3 coding DNA: TGTGCCAGCAGCTCTCTACCGGGGTGGGATGAGCAGTTCTTC. Its protein is CASSSLPGWDEQFF. The full variable domain, rest sourced from reference TRBV7-2 and TRBJ2-1, is GAGVSQSPSNKVTEKGKDVELRCDPISGHTALYWYRQSLGQGLEFLIYFQGNSAPDKSGLPSDRFSAERTGGSVSTLTIQRTQQEDSAVYLCASSSLPGWDEQFFGPGTRLTVL.

The chain has TRBV19 and TRBJ1-2; D uncertain. V lost 4 bases and J lost 3, with 12 bases in between. This CDR3 has 14 residues. Looked up from germline, CDR1 is LNHDA and CDR2 is SQIVND (reference sequence). CDR3 sequence: CASSKARADYGYTF. The DNA for the CDR3 is TGTGCCAGTAGTAAGGCGCGGGCTGACTATGGCTACACCTTC.

J is TRBJ1-2 and V is TRBV25-1, with D perhaps TRBD1 (6 bases). This CDR3 contains 16 residues. The ends were cut back, 1 base at V and 4 bases at J, with 16 bases in the middle. The germline CDR1 and CDR2 sequences are MGHDK and SYGVNS. This chain's CDR3 is CASSEWGGQQGYGYTF. The CDR3 coding sequence is TGTGCCAGCAGTGAATGGGGGGGCCAGCAAGGCTATGGCTACACCTTC.

In DNA, the CDR3 is TGTGCCAGTAGTATAGTCGGGACAGGGGTCGAAAACACCATATATTTT. Translation: CASSIVGTGVENTIYF. The chain carries TRBV19 and TRBJ1-3, with 10 positions matching TRBD1. There are 16 residues in the CDR3. V lost 1 base to trimming and J lost 6 bases; unmatched junction nucleotides: 6. Per the germline V gene, CDR1 is LNHDA and CDR2 is SQIVND (reference sequence).

This clone has just a few counts. This chain connects TRBV10-1 to TRBJ2-5; no clear D. Trimming cost V 4 bases and J 2 bases, with 8 bases left between them. Germline V gives CDR1 WNHNN, CDR2 SYGVQD (reference sequence). The CDR3 extends over 13 amino acids. CDR3 DNA sequence: TGCGCCAGCAGTGGTAACGGTCAAGAGACCCAGTACTTC. Protein sequence: CASSGNGQETQYF.

The chain combines TRBV29-1 with TRBJ2-1, with a weak D call TRBD1 (5 bases). Between the trimmed V and J ends, which lost 3 bases and 0 bases, there was a span of 12 bases. The CDR3 contains 15 residues. CDR1 and CDR2 (germline): SQVTM, ANQGSEA. CDR3 bases: TGCAGCGTTGACGGAGTAGACAGCTCCTACAATGAGCAGTTCTTC. Translated, it gives CSVDGVDSSYNEQFF.

The chain is built from TRBV28 and TRBJ2-7, with a possible D match to TRBD1 (6 bases). Trimming stripped 7 bases from V and 5 bases from J, with 21 bases between. Per the germline V gene, CDR1 is MDHEN and CDR2 is SYDVKM. The CDR3 consists of 15 residues. The CDR3, as DNA: TGTGCCAGCATCTCCACGAGGTCAGGGGCCCACGAGCAGTACTTC. It specifies CASISTRSGAHEQYF. Variable domain in full (rest from reference TRBV28 and TRBJ2-7): DVKVTQSSRYLVKRTGEKVFLECVQDMDHENMFWYRQDPGLGLRLIYFSYDVKMKEKGDIPEGYSVSREKKERFSLILESASTNQTSMYLCASISTRSGAHEQYFGPGTRLTVT.

The chain combines TRBV7-9 with TRBJ2-3; D is unresolved. From germline, CDR1 is SEHNR and CDR2 FQNEAQ (reference sequence). The length of the CDR3 is 11 residues. Trimming left V 3 bases short and J 5 bases short, with 3 bases between. Here the CDR3 DNA reads TGTGCCAGCAGCTTCGGAGATACGCAGTATTTT. This sequence encodes CASSFGDTQYF.

V is TRBV5-1 and J is TRBJ2-5, with 10 bases matching TRBD1. Trimming at V came to 4 bases and at J to 4 bases, leaving 7 bases not matched to a gene. This CDR3 spans 15 amino acids. Germline CDR1 reads SGHRS; CDR2 reads YFSETQ. CDR3 DNA sequence: TGCGCCAGCAGCCCCATTGGGGACAGGGGAGAGACCCAGTACTTC. Encoded protein: CASSPIGDRGETQYF.

The chain carries TRBV4-1 and TRBJ2-3; 12 bases match TRBD2. Trimming removed 1 base from V and 1 base from J; junction bases left unmatched: 9. This CDR3 has 19 residues. CDR1 and CDR2 from the germline V gene are MGHRA and YSYEKL. CDR3 amino acids: CASSQALSSGGAGTDTQYF. The CDR3 DNA reads as TGCGCCAGCAGCCAAGCCCTGTCTAGCGGGGGGGCAGGCACAGATACGCAGTATTTT.

The rearrangement joins TRBV30 to TRBJ2-6, with 7 bases matching TRBD1. V lost 6 bases and J lost 0; bases outside the gene matches: 8. The CDR3 spans 16 residues. Per germline, CDR1 GTSNPN and CDR2 SVGIG (reference sequence). In DNA form, the CDR3 reads TGTGCCTGCCCCGGGACAGTAGACTCTGGGGCCAACGTCCTGACTTTC. Translated, it gives CACPGTVDSGANVLTF.